These 22 T cell receptor beta chains originate from one sample sequenced in a study of blood T cell repertoires in COVID-19. Assay: immunoSEQ multiplex PCR; the TCRdb copy retains only in-frame clones and omits some. The profile shows under 250,000 clones, about 79% of them singletons. Input material: peripheral blood. These receptors were obtained from a man of 80 years or more with acute or convalescent COVID-19.

The genes are TRBV2 and TRBJ2-1; TRBD1 matches 11 bases. CDR3 length: 15 residues. Trimming took 7 bases from V and 10 from J; bases not matched to a gene: 12. Per germline, CDR1 SNHLY and CDR2 FYNNEI. The CDR3, as DNA: TGTGCCAGCATGCCCGGGACAGGGGGGATCCGAGAGCAGTTCTTC. It yields the protein CASMPGTGGIREQFF.

As to this clone: This specimen includes other DNA sequences encoding the same CDR3. The J gene is TRBJ1-1, the V gene TRBV2, with D possibly TRBD1 on 5 matching bases. The V and J ends lost 4 bases and 2 bases respectively, with 8 bases between them. CDR1 SNHLY and CDR2 FYNNEI come from the germline V gene. There are 13 residues in the CDR3. The CDR3 is CASSGQPNTEAFF. CDR3 nucleotide sequence: TGTGCCAGCAGTGGACAGCCCAACACTGAAGCTTTCTTT.

This clone was observed a handful of times. V and J are TRBV12-5 and TRBJ2-7; D might be TRBD2 (6 bases). Germline CDR1 is LGHNT and CDR2 is FRNRAP. V was cut by 7 bases and J by 0 bases, with 16 bases left in between. This CDR3 comprises 15 residues. The CDR3 here is CASAGGAVSSYEQYF. The CDR3 nucleotides are TGTGCTAGTGCCGGAGGGGCGGTTAGCTCCTACGAGCAGTACTTC.

V is TRBV5-5 and J is TRBJ1-2; 7 positions agree with TRBD1. Germline lookup yields CDR1 SGHKS and CDR2 YYEKEE (reference sequence). The V and J ends lost 0 bases and 3 bases, in that order; junction bases with no gene match: 5. CDR3 size: 15 residues. In nucleotides, the CDR3 is TGTGCCAGCAGCTTGGCCCCCGGGACAGACTATGGCTACACCTTC. Translated, it gives CASSLAPGTDYGYTF.

This clone showed up just a few times. V gene TRBV14 combines with J gene TRBJ1-6; D gene unclear. This CDR3 is built from 15 residues. V lost 1 base and J lost 3, with 7 bases in between. The germline V gene has CDR1 SGHDN and CDR2 FVKESK. The CDR3 is CASSQGGYYNSPLHF. As DNA, the CDR3 is TGTGCCAGCAGCCAAGGCGGGTACTATAATTCACCCCTCCACTTT. Based on the CDR3 plus reference TRBV14 and TRBJ1-6, the full variable domain is EAGVTQFPSHSVIEKGQTVTLRCDPISGHDNLYWYRRVMGKEIKFLLHFVKESKQDESGMPNNRFLAERTGGTYSTLKVQPAELEDSGVYFCASSQGGYYNSPLHFGNGTRLTVT.

This clone has just one count. The rearrangement uses TRBV18 and TRBJ1-1, with a possible D match to TRBD1 (5 bases). The CDR3 covers 17 residues. The V and J ends lost 1 base and 1 base respectively, with 16 bases between them. Germline lookup yields CDR1 KGHSH and CDR2 LQKENI. In DNA form, the CDR3 reads TGTGCCAGCTCACCACGAAGGGGAACAGAGTCGAACACTGAAGCTTTCTTT. Its protein is CASSPRRGTESNTEAFF. Drawing the rest from reference TRBV18 and TRBJ1-1, the complete variable domain is NAGVMQNPRHLVRRRGQEARLRCSPMKGHSHVYWYRQLPEEGLKFMVYLQKENIIDESGMPKERFSAEFPKEGPSILRIQQVVRGDSAAYFCASSPRRGTESNTEAFFGQGTRLTVV.

The CDR3 DNA is TGCGCCAGCAGTGAGGGACTCCGCAATGAAAAACTGTTTTTT. This gives the protein CASSEGLRNEKLFF. The V call is TRBV10-1, the J call TRBJ1-4; D remains ambiguous. This CDR3 comprises 14 residues. Germline lookup yields CDR1 WNHNN and CDR2 SYGVQD (reference sequence). Trimming removed 2 bases at V and 5 bases at J, with 9 bases between.

V and J are TRBV28 and TRBJ1-2; D is uncertain. The CDR3 runs 13 residues. The V end lost 5 bases, the J end lost 3 bases, and 10 bases lay between the germline ends. CDR1 MDHEN and CDR2 SYDVKM come from the germline V gene. CDR3 DNA: TGTGCCAGCAGTCCTCAGGAGGACTATGGCTACACCTTC. Translation gives CASSPQEDYGYTF.

This chain links TRBV25-1 with TRBJ2-3; possibly TRBD1 for D (7 bases). Trimming stripped 1 base from V and 3 bases from J, with 14 bases between. Germline V gene sequence: CDR1 MGHDK, CDR2 SYGVNS. The CDR3 is made up of 16 amino acids. CDR3 region: CASSELPGGSTDTQYF. The CDR3 coding sequence is TGTGCCAGCAGTGAATTGCCAGGGGGGTCGACAGATACGCAGTATTTT.

The rearrangement links TRBV18 to TRBJ1-5; 10 bases match TRBD1. Germline V CDR1 and CDR2: KGHSH, LQKENI. CDR3 length equals 20 residues. V shed 2 bases, J shed 2 bases, and the junction held 15 bases outside the gene matches. The DNA for the CDR3 is TGTGCCAGCTCACCAAGGCGTCCGGGACAGGGGATTAGGGGCAATCAGCCCCAGCATTTT. Translation: CASSPRRPGQGIRGNQPQHF.

In regard to this clone: The sample carries other DNA sequences with the same CDR3. The chain employs TRBV3-1 (or the pseudogene TRBV3-2) and TRBJ2-7, with D possibly matching TRBD2 (6 bases). The ends were cut back, 4 bases at V and 5 bases at J, with 15 bases in the middle. In germline, CDR1 is LGHDT, CDR2 YNNKEL (reference sequence). The CDR3 consists of 14 residues. The CDR3 bases are TGTGCCAGCAGCCCCGGAGGGAAGATCAACGAGCAGTACTTC. Its translation: CASSPGGKINEQYF.

Regarding this clone: In the same sample, other DNA sequences code for this CDR3. The chain combines TRBV5-1 with TRBJ1-3; a possible D gene is TRBD1 (6 bases). Germline values: CDR1 SGHRS, CDR2 YFSETQ. V was trimmed by 4 bases and J by 0 bases, leaving 8 bases between them. The CDR3 totals 14 residues. CDR3 protein: CASSLQGSGNTIYF. CDR3 coding DNA: TGCGCCAGCAGCCTACAGGGCTCTGGAAACACCATATATTTT.

J is TRBJ1-2 and V is TRBV7-2; unclear D gene. Per the germline V gene, CDR1 is SGHTA and CDR2 is FQGNSA. V lost 1 base, J lost 4 bases, and 4 bases lay in between. There are 12 residues in the CDR3. Here the CDR3 DNA reads TGTGCCAGCAGCTTAGACGGCTATGGCTACACCTTC. Translation gives CASSLDGYGYTF. Variable domain in full (rest from reference TRBV7-2 and TRBJ1-2): GAGVSQSPSNKVTEKGKDVELRCDPISGHTALYWYRQSLGQGLEFLIYFQGNSAPDKSGLPSDRFSAERTGGSVSTLTIQRTQQEDSAVYLCASSLDGYGYTFGSGTRLTVV.

V is TRBV28 and J is TRBJ1-2; 11 bases map to TRBD1. V trimming: 7 bases; J trimming: 4 bases; junction bases outside the gene matches: 2. The CDR3 has 13 amino acids. Germline-derived CDR1 and CDR2 are MDHEN and SYDVKM. The CDR3 here is CASKGQGAYGYTF. For the CDR3, the DNA is TGTGCCAGCAAAGGACAGGGGGCCTATGGCTACACCTTC.

This sequence joins TRBV3-1 (or the pseudogene TRBV3-2) and TRBJ2-7; a possible D gene is TRBD2 (6 bases). In germline, CDR1 is LGHDT, CDR2 YNNKEL (reference sequence). This CDR3 contains 16 residues. V was trimmed by 4 bases and J by 4 bases, leaving 20 bases between them. CDR3 DNA: TGTGCCAGCAGCCCCGTACGGGGGACCGCGGAGTACGAGCAGTACTTC. Translation gives CASSPVRGTAEYEQYF.

The chain links TRBV27 to TRBJ1-3; maybe TRBD1 (5 bases). The V end was cut by 6 bases, the J end by 0 bases, with 15 bases between. In germline, CDR1 is MNHEY, CDR2 SMNVEV (reference sequence). The CDR3 loop spans 16 amino acids. The CDR3 DNA is TGTGCCAGCAGCCCTATTGGACATCCCTCTGGAAACACCATATATTTT. It yields the protein CASSPIGHPSGNTIYF.

The V call is TRBV11-3, the J call TRBJ2-1; 8 bases fit TRBD2. Looked up from germline, CDR1 is SGHNT and CDR2 is YENEEA. This CDR3 has 15 residues. J was trimmed by 3 bases and V by 1 base; bases with no gene match: 2. CDR3 bases: TGTGCCAGCAGCTTAGGTACTAGCGGCTACAATGAGCAGTTCTTC. It translates to CASSLGTSGYNEQFF.

The V and J genes are TRBV2 and TRBJ1-1; D might be TRBD1 (5 bases). The CDR3 extends over 16 amino acids. The germline CDR1 and CDR2 sequences are SNHLY and FYNNEI. The ends were cut back, 6 bases at V and 0 bases at J, with 17 bases in the middle. CDR3 protein: CASRRMTAQLNTEAFF. In nucleotides, the CDR3 is TGTGCCAGCAGGAGGATGACAGCCCAATTGAACACTGAAGCTTTCTTT.

The V and J genes are TRBV5-1 and TRBJ2-1, with 9 bases fitting TRBD1. There are 18 residues in the CDR3. Trimming cost V 1 base and J 1 base; bases outside gene matches: 9. Germline CDR1 SGHRS, CDR2 YFSETQ. In DNA form, the CDR3 reads TGCGCCAGCAGCTTGCGGGCTTCGGGACAGGGTTCCTACAATGAGCAGTTCTTC. Amino acid sequence: CASSLRASGQGSYNEQFF. The full variable domain, rest sourced from reference TRBV5-1 and TRBJ2-1, is KAGVTQTPRYLIKTRGQQVTLSCSPISGHRSVSWYQQTPGQGLQFLFEYFSETQRNKGNFPGRFSGRQFSNSRSEMNVSTLELGDSALYLCASSLRASGQGSYNEQFFGPGTRLTVL.

This chain links TRBV6-4 with TRBJ1-1; perhaps TRBD1 as D (6 bases). Germline CDR1 and CDR2: MRHNA and SNTAGT. The CDR3 has 14 amino acids. Trimming took off 5 bases at V and 4 bases at J, with 14 bases between the two ends. The CDR3 region has the DNA TGTGCCAGCAGTCCCGGACAGACAAGCACTGAAGCTTTCTTT. Its protein is CASSPGQTSTEAFF.

This clone has a single count. The J gene is TRBJ2-1, the V gene TRBV9, with 11 bases identical to TRBD1. The CDR3 totals 15 residues. The V gene end was trimmed by 4 bases and the J gene end by 6 bases; junction bases not matched to a gene: 6. Germline CDR1 SGDLS, CDR2 YYNGEE. CDR3 sequence (DNA): TGTGCCAGCAGCTCCCGGACAGGGGGCCGCAATGAGCAGTTCTTC. This gives the protein CASSSRTGGRNEQFF. The whole variable domain, remainder taken from reference TRBV9 and TRBJ2-1, is DSGVTQTPKHLITATGQRVTLRCSPRSGDLSVYWYQQSLDQGLQFLIQYYNGEERAKGNILERFSAQQFPDLHSELNLSSLELGDSALYFCASSSRTGGRNEQFFGPGTRLTVL.

J is TRBJ1-4 and V is TRBV29-1; D is possibly TRBD1 (6 bases). The CDR3 totals 15 residues. Trimming removed 3 bases from V and 7 bases from J, with 18 bases in between. Looked up from germline, CDR1 is SQVTM and CDR2 is ANQGSEA. The CDR3 is CSVDVGQGKGEKLFF. The CDR3 coding sequence is TGCAGCGTTGATGTGGGGCAGGGGAAGGGTGAAAAACTGTTTTTT.